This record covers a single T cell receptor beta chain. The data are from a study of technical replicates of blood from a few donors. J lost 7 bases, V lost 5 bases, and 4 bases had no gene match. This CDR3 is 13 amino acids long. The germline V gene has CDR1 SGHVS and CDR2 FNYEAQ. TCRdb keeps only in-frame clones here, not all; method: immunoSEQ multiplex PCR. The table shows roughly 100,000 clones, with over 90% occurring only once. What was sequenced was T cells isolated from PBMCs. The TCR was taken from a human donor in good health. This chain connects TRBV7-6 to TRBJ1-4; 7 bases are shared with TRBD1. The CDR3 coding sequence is TGTGCCAGCAGCGACAGGGTCGGTGAAAAACTGTTTTTT. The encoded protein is CASSDRVGEKLFF. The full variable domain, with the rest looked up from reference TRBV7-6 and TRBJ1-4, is GAGVSQSPRYKVTKRGQDVALRCDPISGHVSLYWYRQALGQGPEFLTYFNYEAQQDKSGLPNDRFSAERPEGSISTLTIQRTEQRDSAMYRCASSDRVGEKLFFGSGTQLSVL.